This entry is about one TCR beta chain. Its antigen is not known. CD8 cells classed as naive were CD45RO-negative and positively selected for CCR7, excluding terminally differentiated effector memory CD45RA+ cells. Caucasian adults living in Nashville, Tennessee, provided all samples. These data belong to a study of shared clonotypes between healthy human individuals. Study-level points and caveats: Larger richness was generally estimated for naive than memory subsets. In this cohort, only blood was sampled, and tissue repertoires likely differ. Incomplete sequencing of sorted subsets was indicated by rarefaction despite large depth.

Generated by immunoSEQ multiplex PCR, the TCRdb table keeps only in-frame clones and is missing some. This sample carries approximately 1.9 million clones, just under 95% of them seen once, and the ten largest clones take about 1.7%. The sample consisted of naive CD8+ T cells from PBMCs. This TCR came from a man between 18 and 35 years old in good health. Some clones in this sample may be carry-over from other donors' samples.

The CDR3 DNA reads as TGTGCCAGCAGTCCGCAAGCGGGAGGCTACAATGAGCAGTTCTTC. Encoded protein: CASSPQAGGYNEQFF. The chain has TRBV6-4 and TRBJ2-1, with 9 bases identical to TRBD2. Germline lookup yields CDR1 MRHNA and CDR2 SNTAGT. V was clipped by 5 bases and J by 3 bases; unmatched bases: 5. The length of the CDR3 is 15 residues.